What follows is one TCR beta chain and its context. The data originate from a study of blood T cell repertoires in COVID-19. Study summary: Collection of acute and convalescent COVID-19 samples took place in the United States, Italy and Spain.

Seattle patients were enrolled during active infection and followed longitudinally. In germline, CDR1 is SEHNR, CDR2 FQNEAQ (reference sequence). The CDR3 consists of 14 residues. V lost 1 base to trimming and J lost 4 bases; unmatched junction nucleotides: 0. Authors' data handling: Amplified reference gene primers provided the basis for estimating nucleated cell counts. TCRdb's table, derived via immunoSEQ multiplex PCR, lists solely in-frame clones and lacks some. V and J calls and clone size are as listed in that table; D and trimming were resolved from the DNA. The sample lists under 200,000 clones; 70% to 90% were seen once.

The J gene is TRBJ2-2, the V gene TRBV7-9, with 7 bases matching TRBD1. The origin of this receptor is a man in his fifties or sixties with COVID-19, enrolled during active disease. The sequenced sample was peripheral blood. The CDR3 reads CASSLDRGTGELFF. The CDR3 DNA sequence: TGTGCCAGCAGCTTAGACAGGGGCACCGGGGAGCTGTTTTTT.